This T cell receptor beta chain was captured by sequencing in a study of control samples from healthy donors and cancer patients. V dropped 3 bases and J dropped 11 bases, with 13 bases sitting between them. The CDR3 has 11 residues. Per the germline V gene, CDR1 is DFQATT and CDR2 is SNEGSKA (reference sequence). The assay was immunoSEQ multiplex PCR, and TCRdb's table has in-frame clones only and misses some. The sample consists of 150,000 to 200,000 clones, roughly 89% of them appearing once. Source material: blood. The TCR originated in a man aged 25-45 years in good health. The gene calls are TRBV20-1 and TRBJ1-1; D is perhaps TRBD1 (6 bases). CDR3 region: CSASPAGDAFF. CDR3 sequence (DNA): TGCAGTGCTAGCCCCGCAGGGGACGCTTTCTTT.